This entry describes one T cell receptor beta chain. Its antigen is undetermined. This may stem from a read error, because a much larger clone lies one nucleotide away. This record belongs to a study of T cells in Graves' hyperthyroidism and ophthalmopathy. Study results and caveats: Most clonotypes that expanded in the thyroid above 0.001 also showed up in blood. The model's output predicted ophthalmopathy at a median of around 6.9 months prior to onset.

The CDR3 contains 14 residues. Trimming took off 4 bases at V and 8 bases at J, with 14 bases between the two ends. From germline, CDR1 is ENHRY and CDR2 SYGVKD. It was RNA transcripts that yielded the amplified TCR beta CDR3 regions. HTBI primers drove first-round RT-PCR of the TCR CDR3. TCRdb called the multiplex PCR reads again in MiXCR, with one record for every CDR3 protein. The repertoire has about 540,000 distinct CDR3 sequences, about 45% of them found once; the top ten carry 7.5% to 8.5%. No ophthalmopathy progression within 18 months constituted stable Graves' hyperthyroidism. The chain carries TRBV10-3 and TRBJ1-4; unclear D gene. This clonotype originated in a woman aged 18-35 years with Graves' hyperthyroidism. Input material: peripheral blood or thyroid tissue (not recorded which). The CDR3 DNA follows: TGTGCCATCAGTGCGGCTTTGGGTGAGGAAAAACTGTTTTTT. Protein product: CAISAALGEEKLFF.